This TCR beta chain is from a study of response to subunit inactivated influenza vaccine. Findings and caveats of the study: Only a handful of new T cells, the authors suggested, are recruited with each seasonal influenza vaccination.

V lost 0 bases, J lost 0 bases, and 7 bases lay in between. The length of the CDR3 is 15 residues. Germline V gives CDR1 LGHNA, CDR2 YNFKEQ. MiXCR, run by TCRdb on the RT-PCR reads, gives a single entry per CDR3 protein. The profile shows 600,000 to 850,000 distinct CDR3 sequences, 13% to 15% of them singletons. This clonotype was observed a few times. Its antigen remains unidentified. This receptor was identified in a man in his fifties or sixties who received an inactivated influenza vaccine. This material consisted of PBMCs from blood, taken 14 to 15 days before vaccination. This chain joins TRBV4-2 and TRBJ2-3; no definite D call. CDR3 region: CASSQERSSTDTQYF. The DNA for the CDR3 is TGTGCCAGCAGCCAAGAGCGGAGTAGCACAGATACGCAGTATTTT.